These 3 T cell receptor beta chains came from one sample sequenced in a study of Tregs in tolerant kidney transplant recipients. Some clones are missing from TCRdb's copy, which holds only in-frame ones; the method was immunoSEQ multiplex PCR. Of about 120,000 clones listed, roughly nine tenths are singletons. The source material was CD4+ T cells from blood. These receptors came from a human donor in good health.

The chain employs TRBV7-3 and TRBJ1-2; possibly TRBD1 for D (6 bases). The germline V gene has CDR1 SGHTA and CDR2 FQGTGA. V was clipped by 4 bases and J by 7 bases, with 16 bases between them. This CDR3 contains 14 residues. CDR3: CASSSNAGGTGYTF. DNA of the CDR3: TGTGCCAGCAGCTCGAATGCGGGGGGCACTGGCTACACCTTC.

V usage is TRBV30 and J usage is TRBJ1-5, with 7 nucleotides matching TRBD1. The CDR3 sequence is 13 residues long. Germline loops: CDR1 GTSNPN, CDR2 SVGIG (reference sequence). V lost 5 bases to trimming and J lost 9 bases; unmatched junction nucleotides: 10. CDR3 sequence reads: CAWSTGWESPQHF. The DNA of the CDR3 is TGTGCCTGGTCGACAGGGTGGGAGTCGCCCCAGCATTTT. Together with reference TRBV30 and TRBJ1-5, the CDR3 gives the full variable domain: SQTIHQWPATLVQPVGSPLSLECTVEGTSNPNLYWYRQAAGRGLQLLFYSVGIGQISSEVPQNLSASRPQDRQFILSSKKLLLSDSGFYLCAWSTGWESPQHFGDGTRLSIL.

This clone has a single count. V is TRBV19 and J is TRBJ1-2; D uncertain. The ends were cut back, 5 bases at V and 4 bases at J, with 14 bases in the middle. CDR3 length: 14 amino acids. CDR1 and CDR2 (germline): LNHDA, SQIVND (reference sequence). The CDR3 nucleotides are TGTGCCAGTAGTTTCTCGGGAAAGCTCTATGGCTACACCTTC. Amino acid sequence: CASSFSGKLYGYTF.